This T cell receptor beta chain originates from a study of cytomegalovirus exposure and HLA in healthy donors (dated by TCRdb to about 2017). About the full investigation: According to an earlier analysis of 587 of the donors, about 180 million T cells yielded 117 million unique TCR beta sequences and about 300 Gb of sequence data. All discovery cohort repertoires had been generated using a single sequencing platform. The study aimed to test whether cataloging public T cell receptors could reveal signatures of past pathogen exposure. A separate validation cohort of roughly 110 different subjects was used in addition to the roughly 700-subject first cohort. The number of typed donors differed by locus: roughly 620-630 for A, B, C, DRB1 and DQB1; approximately 530 for DQA1; 600 to 610 for DPA1; and about 450 for DPB1. Genome-wide SNP genotypes for about 65% of the roughly 670 donors were used in a later genetic analysis, which treated that subset as a discovery cohort. Approximately 300 gigabases of sequencing data and about 92 million unique TCR sequences made up an early release that covered 500 to 650 HLA-typed donors. HLA typing covered class I and class II loci at four-digit resolution. Roughly 5 DR-DQ haplotypes were treated as single units for association and clustering because of strong linkage in the cohort. To predict cytomegalovirus infection status, the study brought together high-throughput TCR immunosequencing, statistical association of individual TCRs with disease status, and machine learning. Donor age, sex, ethnicity and CMV serostatus were compiled together with the repertoire data. Rather than drawing on any new phenotypic data, the later analysis identified candidate immune exposures from TCR beta sequences and the way those sequences occurred across donors. In an earlier analysis of 500 to 650 of the donors, high-throughput TCR beta sequencing was used to judge whether each TCR beta V gene segment behaved as functional or pseudogenic. The study used immunosequencing to profile the T cell repertoires of some 600 subjects and linked those repertoires to cytomegalovirus serostatus. A later analysis re-examined previously published TCR beta repertoires from hundreds of donors and added high-resolution HLA genotyping to investigate patterns of TCR occurrence. Among almost 400 genotyped donors of the cohort, an average of around 240,000 unique TCR beta nucleotide sequences were sequenced per donor, around a sixth of them non-productive. Among the roughly 400 genotyped donors, approximately 81% belonged to the genetic ancestry cluster associated with self-reported Caucasian donors. The research as a whole found: Because HLA typing was missing for some donors at each locus, association tests included only the typed subset. In a later genetic analysis, a missense DCLRE1C variant was associated with V-gene and J-gene trimming of TCR beta chains, and the association was replicated in an independent cohort. Correlated functional status among segregating V segments might be attributable to linkage disequilibrium, but an unknown experimental factor could not be ruled out. According to a later analysis, TCR association rates differed among HLA loci, with DRB1 alleles showing the most associated TCRs and HLA-C alleles showing the fewest. In a later genetic analysis, fewer N-insertions in productive TCRs were reported among donors in an Asian-associated ancestry cluster than the roughly 700-donor mean. A cluster of highly shared sequence variants was judged likely to represent a technical artifact of the sequencing pipeline. Assigning TCR associations to individual alleles was difficult when HLA alleles, especially DR and DQ, strongly co-occurred. Because counts were too low, 15 or so rarely observed V segments, including chromosome 9 orphons, were excluded from the earlier analysis of 587 of the donors. In an earlier analysis of fewer than 750 of the donors, most TCR beta V segments were observed in productive rearrangements about 90% or about 30% of the time, broadly matching IMGT annotations. Some IMGT-functional V segments, including TRBV6-2 and TRBV6-3, could not be distinguished by the 87-base-pair reads and were therefore excluded. The study listed 150 to 200 TCR beta chains as associated with cytomegalovirus. According to a later analysis, most CMV-associated TCR beta chains appeared to be HLA-restricted, and the HLA associations seemed to be driven largely by CMV exposure. Most TCR sequences were observed very rarely across donors, whereas some public TCRs were present in many individuals. In a later analysis, HLA-associated TCR beta chains showed more clonal expansion and lower generation probabilities than non-associated chains that were equally common. A further reported finding was that TCR beta sequences accurately predicted the HLA-A and HLA-B alleles for most subjects in the first cohort. A later analysis reported that several top co-occurrence clusters appeared linked to parvovirus B19, influenza, CMV and Epstein-Barr virus. In a later analysis, 16,951 TCR beta sequences were associated with specific HLA alleles at a false discovery rate of 0.05. The presence/absence analyses assumed that sequencing depth was roughly uniform across donors, and that assumption may not be true. CMV serostatus was the only immune exposure information available for the cohort. The classifier was reported to diagnose cytomegalovirus status with high specificity and sensitivity in both the original cohort and the validation cohort. The authors suggested that the approach could potentially be extended to other disease states and immunological phenotypes. A few of the identified cytomegalovirus-associated TCR beta chains were confirmed in vitro to be specific for cytomegalovirus antigens. This cohort had only TCR beta chains sequenced, and the lack of alpha or paired-chain data limited which features could be detected.

Concerning this clone itself: The antigen it binds to is not known.

The cohort was made up of approximately 670 healthy bone marrow donors. At the time of sampling, all cohort members were nominally healthy, though unrecorded immune exposures were likely present. The donor tested CMV seronegative, placing the donor among the 350 to 400 seronegative members of the cohort. Every donor gave a peripheral blood sample, and the peripheral blood mononuclear cells from that sample were used for TCR beta sequencing. Genomic DNA was extracted from the blood cell samples with the Qiagen DNeasy Blood Extraction Kit. Receptor amplification or capture employed the immunoSEQ multiplex PCR assay. The multiplex PCR relied on a mix of 60 forward primers for TCR Vbeta segments and 13 reverse primers for TCR Jbeta segments. Amplification of the CDR3 region of rearranged TCR beta genes was performed with a multiplex PCR assay on genomic DNA. The Illumina HiSeq System was used to sequence the amplified TCR beta libraries as 87-base-pair reads. The paper's processing steps were these. A later analysis tallied roughly 78 million unique TCR beta chains across the roughly 610 repertoires, and approximately 12 million of those chains were shared by two or more donors. A nearest-neighbor algorithm error-corrected the raw reads and collapsed the reads into unique sequences, merging closely related sequences to remove PCR and sequencing errors. V, D and J gene segments were assigned by aligning CDR3 sequences to IMGT reference sequences. For a sequence to be retained, a match of at least six nucleotides was required to both a V gene segment and a J gene segment. Rearrangements were called productive when the CDR3 lacked stop codons and stayed in frame with V and J; all others were non-productive. CDR3 was defined by IMGT convention, running from the second conserved V-encoded cysteine to the conserved J-encoded phenylalanine. The earlier analysis of 587 of the donors excluded any sequence lacking an unambiguous match to a single V gene segment. In an earlier analysis of approximately 560 of the donors, a V segment was called functional when productive rearrangements were above 56.7%, and segregating when the standard deviation between donors exceeded 5%. A statistical classification framework was developed to diagnose cytomegalovirus status using the catalog of TCR beta chain sequences. In a later analysis, V and J genes were assigned by comparing TCR nucleotide sequences against IMGT/GENE-DB human TR gene sequences. Using the TCRdist pipeline, a later analysis assigned CDR3 sequences along with most-parsimonious VDJ recombination scenarios. A later analysis defined each TCR beta chain by its CDR3 amino acid sequence plus V-gene family, and excluded reads lacking a unique V-gene family. As a way to deal with suspected cross-contamination and a sequencing artifact, a later analysis dropped approximately 570 nucleotide sequences that were highly shared and had low generation probability. A later analysis calculated a clonal expansion index for each public chain from normalized within-repertoire ranks of inferred template counts. Generation probabilities in a later analysis came from a VDJ recombination model fitted to out-of-frame rearrangements, and those results were checked against IGoR. A later analysis scored TCR-TCR, TCR-HLA and TCR-CMV co-occurrence with hypergeometric tests, applying a repertoire-size bias correction to TCR pairs. A later analysis estimated false discovery rates by permuting HLA or CMV assignments 20 times. A later analysis grouped co-occurring TCRs with DBSCAN, adding TCRdist sequence similarity when clustering within HLA-allele-positive subsets. For co-occurrence clustering, repertoires with fewer than 30,000 or more than 120,000 public chains were excluded, along with five repertoires with anomalous nucleotide sharing. Entries here come from immuneACCESS through TCRdb and include only in-frame sequences with V and J called. Some clones fail to appear in such tables; in the studies checked, an unresolved V gene covers under half of the shortfall, and the cause of the remainder is unknown. That table furnishes V, J and clone size, whereas the DNA furnished D and trimming. The table kept for this sample lists 130,000 to 150,000 clones. The ten most abundant clones make up less than 3% of the sample.

The CDR3 holds 14 amino acids from the cysteine to the phenylalanine. CDR3 DNA is the only sequence kept; it has 42 bases, read in frame from the first base. From a lookup of the germline V gene, CDR1 and CDR2 are MNHEY and SVGAGI. V lost 5 bases and J lost 2 bases; the stretch between them is 13 bases long. This clonotype originated in a man aged 40-49 years in good health and CMV-seronegative. The chain is encoded by TRBV6-5 joined to TRBJ2-7; TRBD2 could be the D gene, as 5 bases match. The sample taken for sequencing was PBMCs. The CDR3: CASSPSSTTYEQYF. The nucleotides are TGTGCCAGCAGTCCTAGCTCGACCACCTACGAGCAGTACTTC.